This TCR beta chain originates from a study of beta chain features in type 1 diabetes. Study-level points and caveats: TCRB CDR3 length was moderately but significantly reduced in all four CD4+ subsets of Type 1 diabetes patients.

A note on this clone: The antigen is undetermined.

The whole isolated RNA underwent reverse transcription, so sequencing captured expressed TCRB transcripts. TCRdb keeps only in-frame clones here, not all; method: immunoSEQ multiplex PCR. The table shows hundreds of thousands of clones, with around 15% occurring only once. Trimming at V came to 6 bases and at J to 2 bases, leaving 1 base not matched to a gene. Germline CDR1 reads MNHEY; CDR2 reads SVGAGI. The CDR3 runs to 13 residues. The sample was naive CD4+ T cells from blood. This receptor was taken from a man in his late teens or twenties with type 1 diabetes. The chain links TRBV6-5 to TRBJ2-7, with 10 bases lining up with TRBD1. The CDR3 nucleotides read TGTGCCAGCAGGGACAGGGGGACCTACGAGCAGTACTTC. Translating it yields CASRDRGTYEQYF.